One sample yielded the 16 T cell receptor beta chains listed below, sequenced in a study of blood T cell repertoires in COVID-19. Only in-frame clones appear in the TCRdb table, and some are missing; sequencing was by immunoSEQ multiplex PCR. Among approximately 500,000 clones, roughly nine tenths were seen once, and the ten largest hold about 8%. The sample comprised peripheral blood. The receptors originated from a woman aged 45-65 years with COVID-19, enrolled during active disease.

The chain carries TRBV7-7 and TRBJ2-7, with D possibly matching TRBD1 (6 bases). The germline V gene encodes CDR1 SSHAT and CDR2 FNYEAQ (reference sequence). CDR3 length equals 15 residues. The V gene lost 5 bases and the J gene lost 5 bases, with 19 bases spanning the gap. The CDR3 DNA follows: TGTGCCAGCAGCCCCGGGACACAAAAACGGGACGAGCAGTACTTC. Its translation: CASSPGTQKRDEQYF.

This clone turned up a few times. The chain couples TRBV2 to TRBJ1-3; 9 bases fit TRBD1. Germline lookup yields CDR1 SNHLY and CDR2 FYNNEI. J lost 8 bases, V lost 8 bases, and 10 bases had no gene match. The CDR3 length is 14 residues. The CDR3 bases are TGTGCCAGCGCCGACAGGGGGTCGGTACACACCATATATTTT. Translation: CASADRGSVHTIYF. Drawing the rest from reference TRBV2 and TRBJ1-3, the complete variable domain is EPEVTQTPSHQVTQMGQEVILRCVPISNHLYFYWYRQILGQKVEFLVSFYNNEISEKSEIFDDQFSVERPDGSNFTLKIRSTKLEDSAMYFCASADRGSVHTIYFGEGSWLTVV.

The V and J genes are TRBV9 and TRBJ2-7; 14 bases agree with TRBD2. The germline CDR1 and CDR2 sequences are SGDLS and YYNGEE. This CDR3 has 16 amino acids. After removal of 3 bases from V and 5 bases from J, the junction contained 7 bases not matched to a gene. CDR3 bases: TGTGCCAGCAGCGCACTGACGGGACTAGCGGGGGACGAGCAGTACTTC. Its translation: CASSALTGLAGDEQYF.

The V and J genes are TRBV30 and TRBJ1-1; D call uncertain. Trimming pared 3 bases from V and 3 bases from J, leaving 11 bases between. The V gene's germline CDR1 is GTSNPN and CDR2 SVGIG (reference sequence). This CDR3 spans 13 amino acids. The CDR3 is CAWRTNRHTEAFF. Written as DNA, the CDR3 is TGTGCCTGGAGGACCAACAGACACACTGAAGCTTTCTTT.

CDR3 sequence reads: CSLGQGPQETQYF. CDR3 bases: TGCAGCCTCGGACAGGGGCCCCAAGAGACCCAGTACTTC. This sequence joins TRBV29-1 and TRBJ2-5, with 9 positions matching TRBD1. CDR1 and CDR2 (germline): SQVTM, ANQGSEA. V shed 8 bases, J shed 1 base, and the junction held 5 bases outside the gene matches. The CDR3 is 13 amino acids.

The rearrangement links TRBV11-2 to TRBJ1-1; maybe TRBD1 (5 bases). CDR1 SGHAT and CDR2 FQNNGV come from the germline V gene. CDR3 size: 15 residues. Trimming pared 1 base from V and 1 base from J, leaving 10 bases between. For the CDR3, the DNA is TGTGCCAGCAGCTTAGCCCCGGGGGGGAACACTGAAGCTTTCTTT. Amino acids: CASSLAPGGNTEAFF.

In its sample, this clone was seen once. CDR3 sequence reads: CASSLGQELFF. In DNA, the CDR3 is TGTGCCAGCAGTTTGGGACAGGAACTGTTTTTT. V is TRBV12-3 or TRBV12-4 and J is TRBJ1-4; 8 nucleotides agree with TRBD1. The V gene end was trimmed by 3 bases and the J gene end by 12 bases; junction bases not matched to a gene: 0. The CDR3 is 11 amino acids.

This chain uses TRBV7-2 with TRBJ2-5; TRBD2 matches at 11 bases. V lost 6 bases, J lost 3 bases, and 3 bases stayed unmatched. Per the germline V gene, CDR1 is SGHTA and CDR2 is FQGNSA. The CDR3 has 14 residues. The CDR3 DNA is TGTGCCAGCAGACTAGCGGGGGTCGAAGAGACCCAGTACTTC. Its translation: CASRLAGVEETQYF. The whole variable domain, remainder taken from reference TRBV7-2 and TRBJ2-5, is GAGVSQSPSNKVTEKGKDVELRCDPISGHTALYWYRQSLGQGLEFLIYFQGNSAPDKSGLPSDRFSAERTGGSVSTLTIQRTQQEDSAVYLCASRLAGVEETQYFGPGTRLLVL.

The table lists this clone with a count of one. The genes are TRBV7-9 and TRBJ2-3, with TRBD1 matching over 7 bases. The CDR3 is 15 amino acids. CDR1 is SEHNR and CDR2 is FQNEAQ in the germline V gene (reference sequence). With V trimmed by 5 bases and J by 1 base, 6 bases remained unmatched. The CDR3 bases are TGTGCCAGCAGCCGAGGGACAGAGCGCACAGATACGCAGTATTTT. Protein product: CASSRGTERTDTQYF.

This chain uses TRBV18 with TRBJ2-7; 12 nucleotides agree with TRBD1. This CDR3 has 16 amino acids. CDR1 is KGHSH and CDR2 is LQKENI in the germline V gene. V lost 3 bases to trimming and J lost 5 bases; unmatched junction nucleotides: 8. The CDR3 nucleotides read TGTGCCAGCTCACCCGGGACAGGGGGCCAATTCCACGAGCAGTACTTC. Translated: CASSPGTGGQFHEQYF.

The gene calls are TRBV19 and TRBJ1-6; 10 positions match TRBD1. The germline gives CDR1 LNHDA, CDR2 SQIVND (reference sequence). The CDR3 length is 16 residues. The ends lost 3 bases at V and 7 bases at J; junction bases unmatched: 6. The CDR3 loop reads CASSIKGQGWNSPLHF. The CDR3 DNA is TGTGCCAGTAGTATTAAGGGACAGGGGTGGAATTCACCCCTCCACTTT.

The chain employs TRBV25-1 and TRBJ2-7; D perhaps matches TRBD1 (6 bases). V dropped 3 bases and J dropped 12 bases, with 24 bases sitting between them. The CDR3 length is 15 residues. CDR1 and CDR2 (germline): MGHDK, SYGVNS. The CDR3 bases are TGTGCCAGCAGTGAGGGACGACCTAACAGGGTGGGGCCGTACTTC. The encoded protein is CASSEGRPNRVGPYF.

The chain links TRBV5-8 to TRBJ2-1; a possible D gene is TRBD1 (5 bases). This CDR3 region has 17 residues. The V end was cut by 2 bases, the J end by 0 bases, with 15 bases between. The V gene's germline CDR1 is SGHTS and CDR2 YDEGEE. Written as DNA, the CDR3 is TGTGCCAGCAGCTTAGGTCCAGGGCGTAACTCCTACAATGAGCAGTTCTTC. It encodes CASSLGPGRNSYNEQFF.

J is TRBJ1-5 and V is TRBV25-1, with 7 bases that match TRBD1. With 5 bases clipped from V and 4 bases from J, the junction kept 8 bases outside the gene matches. This CDR3 contains 15 residues. Germline CDR1 MGHDK, CDR2 SYGVNS. The CDR3 region is CASSKDREANQPQHF. The CDR3 bases are TGTGCCAGCAGTAAAGACAGGGAAGCTAATCAGCCCCAGCATTTT.

In this sample, this clone turned up once. V gene TRBV5-1 combines with J gene TRBJ2-1; D perhaps matches TRBD2 (6 bases). Per the germline V gene, CDR1 is SGHRS and CDR2 is YFSETQ. V lost 4 bases and J 4 bases, leaving 15 bases between the germline ends. The CDR3 length is 15 residues. The CDR3 loop reads CASSPGVGPYNEQFF. The CDR3 nucleotides read TGCGCCAGCAGCCCGGGGGTGGGGCCTTACAATGAGCAGTTCTTC.

The gene calls are TRBV29-1 and TRBJ2-1, with D tentatively TRBD2 (6 bases). From germline, CDR1 is SQVTM and CDR2 ANQGSEA. This CDR3 is 8 amino acids long. V shed 6 bases and J shed 12 bases, with 6 bases lying between them. The CDR3: CSVEGQFF. CDR3 bases: TGCAGCGTGGAGGGGCAGTTCTTC.